One sample yielded the 25 T cell receptor beta chains listed below, sequenced in a study. TCRdb processed the 5' RACE reads anew with MiXCR; each CDR3 protein has one entry. The sample includes 8,000 or so distinct CDR3 sequences, approximately 71% seen only once; the top ten take more than 4%. The material sequenced was tumor-infiltrating naive CD4+ T cells sorted from the breast tumor. The subset was: naive CD4+ T cells, CD4+CD45RA+CD25-. Every receptor here comes from a female donor with breast cancer.

The V call is TRBV7-9, the J call TRBJ2-1; unclear D gene. Deletions cut 6 bases from V and 7 bases from J, with 16 bases between. CDR1 and CDR2 from the germline V gene are SEHNR and FQNEAQ (reference sequence). The CDR3 loop spans 14 amino acids. The CDR3 bases are TGTGCCAGCAGACGTAAGGGCCCCGAGAATGAGCAGTTCTTC. Protein: CASRRKGPENEQFF. The full variable domain, rest sourced from reference TRBV7-9 and TRBJ2-1, is DTGVSQNPRHKITKRGQNVTFRCDPISEHNRLYWYRQTLGQGPEFLTYFQNEAQLEKSRLLSDRFSAERPKGSFSTLEIQRTEQGDSAMYLCASRRKGPENEQFFGPGTRLTVL.

This clonotype was seen a handful of times. CDR3 coding DNA: TGTGCCAGCAGCCTCCAGGTCAGCTACGAGCAGTACTTC. Its translation is CASSLQVSYEQYF. The chain links TRBV6-5 to TRBJ2-7; D unresolved. The CDR3 loop spans 13 amino acids. V lost 6 bases to trimming and J lost 3 bases, with 12 bases between them. Germline V gene lookup returns CDR1 MNHEY and CDR2 SVGAGI.

This chain connects TRBV12-3 or TRBV12-4 to TRBJ2-7; 7 bases are a match to TRBD2. The CDR3 has 14 residues. V gave up 5 bases and J gave up 3 bases; unmatched junction bases: 7. CDR3 coding DNA: TGTGCCAGCAGTCTAAGCGGGGTCGACTACGAGCAGTACTTC. Translated: CASSLSGVDYEQYF.

V usage is TRBV6-5 and J usage is TRBJ2-2, with D unclear. Germline V gives CDR1 MNHEY, CDR2 SVGAGI. Trimming removed 5 bases from V and 4 bases from J, with 11 bases in between. There are 14 residues in the CDR3. CDR3: CASSVQKATGELFF. As DNA, the CDR3 is TGTGCCAGCAGTGTACAGAAAGCCACCGGGGAGCTGTTTTTT.

The genes are TRBV3-1 and TRBJ2-1, with 12 bases that match TRBD2. The length of the CDR3 is 14 residues. Germline V CDR1 and CDR2: LGHDT, YNNKEL (reference sequence). Trimming at V came to 4 bases and at J to 8 bases, leaving 3 bases not matched to a gene. CDR3 protein: CASSRLAGDDEQFF. For the CDR3, the DNA is TGTGCCAGCAGCCGACTAGCGGGAGACGATGAGCAGTTCTTC.

The chain employs TRBV7-6 and TRBJ2-5; TRBD2 might be the D (6 bases). The CDR3 is 16 residues long. Trimming left V 2 bases short and J 1 base short, with 14 bases between. Germline assignment: CDR1 SGHVS and CDR2 FNYEAQ. The CDR3 DNA sequence: TGTGCCAGCAGCTTAAGTGGGGGGAGAGCCCAAGAGACCCAGTACTTC. Protein: CASSLSGGRAQETQYF.

A word on this clonotype: One end of the junction fails to match germline, which may point to a read error. The chain couples TRBV6-5 to TRBJ2-3, with D tentatively TRBD2 (6 bases). The CDR3 length is 14 residues. In germline, CDR1 is MNHEY, CDR2 SVGAGI. The CDR3 region has the DNA TGTGCCAGCAGTTACGAGCGGGTTACAGATATGCAGTATTTT. Amino acid sequence: CASSYERVTDMQYF.

The DNA of the CDR3 is TGTGCCAGCAGTTTATCTGCTAGCGGGAGGCACAATGAGCAGTTCTTC. Translating it yields CASSLSASGRHNEQFF. The chain couples TRBV12-3 or TRBV12-4 to TRBJ2-1; 11 nucleotides align to TRBD2. CDR3 size: 16 residues. V was pared by 2 bases and J by 5 bases, with 5 bases of the junction left unmatched.

This clonotype was observed a handful of times. The chain is built from TRBV12-3 or TRBV12-4 and TRBJ2-7, with 7 bases matching TRBD1. V was pared by 5 bases and J by 9 bases, with 4 bases of the junction left unmatched. CDR3 size: 11 residues. This CDR3 is CASSITGVQYF. CDR3 sequence (DNA): TGTGCCAGCAGTATAACAGGGGTGCAGTACTTC.

The chain combines TRBV6-6 with TRBJ2-3; D may be TRBD2 (6 bases). In germline, CDR1 is MNHNY, CDR2 SVGAGI (reference sequence). V was clipped by 5 bases and J by 0 bases, with 21 bases between them. The CDR3 contains 18 residues. CDR3 nucleotide sequence: TGTGCCAGCAGTCACGGTGGCGGGTGGACTACTAGCACAGATACGCAGTATTTT. Its protein is CASSHGGGWTTSTDTQYF.

The CDR3 DNA reads as TGTGCCAGCAGCTTAGATGATGACGAGCAGTACTTC. Protein: CASSLDDDEQYF. The chain recombines TRBV7-2 with TRBJ2-7; D is ambiguous. This CDR3 contains 12 residues. CDR1 is SGHTA, CDR2 FQGNSA, per germline. V was shortened by 1 base and J by 5 bases, with 6 bases between the two germline ends.

This clonotype turned up a few times. The V and J genes are TRBV13 and TRBJ2-2; no clear D. The CDR3 totals 11 residues. CDR1 is PRHDT, CDR2 FYEKMQ, per germline (reference sequence). Between the trimmed V and J ends, which lost 8 bases and 4 bases, there was a span of 5 bases. The chain's CDR3 is CASRSTGELFF. CDR3 nucleotide sequence: TGTGCCAGCCGGAGCACCGGGGAGCTGTTTTTT.

This clonotype was seen just once. The genes are TRBV5-5 and TRBJ2-7; D possibly corresponds to TRBD1 (5 bases). The CDR3 has 15 amino acids. Trimming left V 4 bases short and J 4 bases short, with 18 bases between. The germline V gene has CDR1 SGHKS and CDR2 YYEKEE (reference sequence). The CDR3 DNA is TGTGCCAGCAGCCCTAACAGGACCCATGTTTACGAGCAGTACTTC. It translates to CASSPNRTHVYEQYF.

Concerning this clonotype: Mismatch with germline at one junction end may stem from a read error. This sequence joins TRBV20-1 and TRBJ2-1; TRBD2 matches 9 bases. The CDR3 runs to 14 residues. Germline loops: CDR1 DFQATT, CDR2 SNEGSKA (reference sequence). The CDR3 protein is CSARMGLARNEQSF. CDR3 bases: TGCAGTGCTAGAATGGGACTAGCCCGCAATGAGCAGTCCTTC.

A few counts support this clonotype. CDR3 sequence: CSASVSRGLAGDYEQYF. The DNA for the CDR3 is TGCAGTGCTAGTGTCTCGCGGGGACTAGCGGGAGACTACGAGCAGTACTTC. The chain couples TRBV20-1 to TRBJ2-7; 14 nucleotides line up with TRBD2. CDR1 DFQATT and CDR2 SNEGSKA come from the germline V gene (reference sequence). The CDR3 totals 17 residues. Losses at the gene ends were 3 bases for V and 3 bases for J; bases not matched to a gene: 10.

The chain joins TRBV9 to TRBJ2-6, with D maybe TRBD1 (6 bases). The CDR3 loop spans 15 amino acids. CDR1 is SGDLS, CDR2 YYNGEE, per germline. Trimming removed 4 bases at V and 2 bases at J, with 10 bases between. The CDR3 reads CASSTQGTGANVLTF. Here the CDR3 DNA reads TGTGCCAGCAGCACACAGGGTACTGGGGCCAACGTCCTGACTTTC.

Worth noting for this clonotype: The CDR3 ends on some other residue instead of the conserved phenylalanine or tryptophan, so this is likely a read error. The rearrangement joins TRBV11-3 to TRBJ1-5; D unclear. Germline lookup yields CDR1 SGHNT and CDR2 YENEEA. The CDR3 runs 14 residues. Here the CDR3 DNA reads TGTGCTAGCAGCAAAGGCACTAGCAATCAGCCCCAGCATTTA. Protein product: CASSKGTSNQPQHL.

The chain employs TRBV20-1 and TRBJ2-7; TRBD1 might be the D (6 bases). Per the germline V gene, CDR1 is DFQATT and CDR2 is SNEGSKA (reference sequence). Trimming left V 3 bases short and J 2 bases short, with 20 bases between. The CDR3 totals 16 residues. Here the CDR3 reads CSASMARAGATYEQYF. CDR3 in DNA: TGCAGTGCTAGTATGGCCCGGGCAGGGGCGACCTACGAGCAGTACTTC.

The chain is built from TRBV12-3 or TRBV12-4 and TRBJ2-1; D could derive from TRBD1 or TRBD2 (5 bases each). This CDR3 is built from 15 residues. Trimming cost V 3 bases and J 1 base, with 10 bases left between them. The CDR3 loop reads CASSFGAGSYNEQFF. CDR3 DNA sequence: TGTGCCAGCAGTTTCGGGGCAGGGTCCTACAATGAGCAGTTCTTC.

This chain joins TRBV29-1 and TRBJ2-3, with D possibly matching TRBD1 (6 bases). CDR3 size: 14 residues. Germline lookup yields CDR1 SQVTM and CDR2 ANQGSEA. V was cut by 3 bases and J by 3 bases, with 13 bases left in between. Written as DNA, the CDR3 is TGCAGCGTTGATCAGGGGACGGGGACAGATACGCAGTATTTT. Translation: CSVDQGTGTDTQYF.

The V call is TRBV28, the J call TRBJ1-6, with D perhaps TRBD1 (5 bases). Germline loops: CDR1 MDHEN, CDR2 SYDVKM. Trimming left V 7 bases short and J 11 bases short, with 18 bases between. The CDR3 is 14 amino acids. In DNA form, the CDR3 reads TGTGCCAGCACCGGGGACGGGGGAAATCCACCCCTCCACTTT. This codes for CASTGDGGNPPLHF.

This clonotype was detected a few times. This chain connects TRBV9 to TRBJ2-7; TRBD2 aligns across 10 bases. CDR3 length: 15 residues. V dropped 0 bases and J dropped 0; count of bases not matched to a gene: 0. Looked up from germline, CDR1 is SGDLS and CDR2 is YYNGEE. CDR3 loop: CASSVGTSGSYEQYF. In DNA form, the CDR3 reads TGTGCCAGCAGCGTAGGGACTAGCGGCTCCTACGAGCAGTACTTC.

This chain joins TRBV7-9 and TRBJ1-2; a weak D match, TRBD1 (6 bases). The CDR3 runs 14 residues. Germline V gene lookup returns CDR1 SEHNR and CDR2 FQNEAQ (reference sequence). The ends were cut back, 4 bases at V and 4 bases at J, with 13 bases in the middle. The CDR3 nucleotides are TGTGCCAGCAGCTCCAGGGGTTGGGCCTATGGCTACACCTTC. Its protein product is CASSSRGWAYGYTF.

This CDR3 is CASSLTYYSNQPQHF. CDR3 nucleotide sequence: TGTGCCAGCAGCTTGACATACTATAGCAATCAGCCCCAGCATTTT. The gene calls are TRBV7-2 and TRBJ1-5; D is unresolved. V dropped 3 bases and J dropped 0 bases, with 9 bases sitting between them. This CDR3 has 15 residues. CDR1 and CDR2 (germline): SGHTA, FQGNSA.

J is TRBJ1-1 and V is TRBV6-5; D ambiguous. Germline V gene lookup returns CDR1 MNHEY and CDR2 SVGAGI. The CDR3 runs to 14 residues. V lost 5 bases and J lost 5, with 15 bases in between. The CDR3 sequence is CASSTEFGRTEAFF. Written as DNA, the CDR3 is TGTGCCAGCAGTACCGAGTTTGGGAGGACTGAAGCTTTCTTT.